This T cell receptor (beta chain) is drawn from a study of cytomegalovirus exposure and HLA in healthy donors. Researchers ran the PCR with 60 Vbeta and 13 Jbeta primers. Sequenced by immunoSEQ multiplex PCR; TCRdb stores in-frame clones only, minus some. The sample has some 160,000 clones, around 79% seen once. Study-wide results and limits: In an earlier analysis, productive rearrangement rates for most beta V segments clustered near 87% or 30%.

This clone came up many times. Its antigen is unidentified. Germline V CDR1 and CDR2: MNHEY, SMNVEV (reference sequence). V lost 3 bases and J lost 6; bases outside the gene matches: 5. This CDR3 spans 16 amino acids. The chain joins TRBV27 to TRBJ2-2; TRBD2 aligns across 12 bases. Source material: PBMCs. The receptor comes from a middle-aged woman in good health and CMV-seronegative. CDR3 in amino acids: CASSFLAGGAAGELFF. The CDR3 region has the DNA TGTGCCAGCAGTTTCCTAGCGGGAGGGGCGGCCGGGGAGCTGTTTTTT.